One and the same sample provided the 20 T cell receptor beta chains below, sequenced in a study of T-cell memory formation after mild COVID-19. TCRdb called the 5' RACE reads again in MiXCR, with one record for every CDR3 protein. The sample comprises roughly 190,000 distinct CDR3 sequences, about 27% of which are singletons, and about an eighth rests with the top ten. The sample comprised PBMCs or a T cell subset sorted from them (not recorded which). The receptors derive from an adult woman who had mild COVID-19 (a few samples of this study predate the infection). Cell type and time point are not known.

This clonotype was seen a handful of times. The chain joins TRBV7-2 to TRBJ2-3, with TRBD2 matching over 11 bases. The CDR3 spans 16 residues. CDR1 SGHTA and CDR2 FQGNSA come from the germline V gene. Trimming took 5 bases from V and 1 from J; bases not matched to a gene: 5. This CDR3 is CASSRSGGARTDTQYF. The CDR3 nucleotides are TGTGCCAGCAGCCGTAGCGGGGGGGCACGCACAGATACGCAGTATTTT. The variable domain in full, with the rest retrieved from reference TRBV7-2 and TRBJ2-3, is GAGVSQSPSNKVTEKGKDVELRCDPISGHTALYWYRQSLGQGLEFLIYFQGNSAPDKSGLPSDRFSAERTGGSVSTLTIQRTQQEDSAVYLCASSRSGGARTDTQYFGPGTRLTVL.

This clonotype was seen more than once but under ten times. The chain employs TRBV6-2 or TRBV6-3 and TRBJ2-1; TRBD2 agrees at 10 bases. The CDR3 contains 15 residues. V was clipped by 2 bases and J by 6 bases; unmatched bases: 4. Germline V gives CDR1 MNHEY, CDR2 SVGEGT. CDR3 DNA sequence: TGTGCCAGCAGTTACGGTCTAGCGGGAGTCAATGAGCAGTTCTTC. It translates to CASSYGLAGVNEQFF.

In its sample, this clonotype was seen a few times. The rearrangement joins TRBV24-1 to TRBJ2-5; D gene ambiguous. CDR1 and CDR2 from the germline V gene are KGHDR and SFDVKD. The CDR3 spans 14 residues. V was pared by 4 bases and J by 4 bases, with 12 bases between. The CDR3 protein is CATSETHVRETQYF. CDR3 in DNA: TGTGCCACCAGTGAAACGCATGTCCGAGAGACCCAGTACTTC.

The J gene is TRBJ2-3, the V gene TRBV7-2; D tentatively reads TRBD1 or TRBD2 (5 bases each). Looked up from germline, CDR1 is SGHTA and CDR2 is FQGNSA. The CDR3 extends over 15 amino acids. V lost 5 bases to trimming and J lost 4 bases, with 16 bases between them. The CDR3 bases are TGTGCCAGCAGCGACTCCGGGACCCTGGCAGATACGCAGTATTTT. Translation: CASSDSGTLADTQYF. Looking up the rest from reference TRBV7-2 and TRBJ2-3 gives the full variable domain: GAGVSQSPSNKVTEKGKDVELRCDPISGHTALYWYRQSLGQGLEFLIYFQGNSAPDKSGLPSDRFSAERTGGSVSTLTIQRTQQEDSAVYLCASSDSGTLADTQYFGPGTRLTVL.

This clonotype was seen ten or more times. The chain is built from TRBV12-3 or TRBV12-4 and TRBJ2-7; D is perhaps TRBD2 (5 bases). This CDR3 has 12 residues. Trimming took 10 bases from V and 4 from J, leaving 14 bases between them. CDR3 in amino acids: CAISGSGYEQYF. The DNA for the CDR3 is TGTGCCATATCGGGATCTGGATACGAGCAGTACTTC.

This clonotype was counted between two and nine times. In DNA, the CDR3 is TGTGCCAGCAGTGAGCTTAGCGGGACTTTCCACGAGCAGTACTTC. It translates to CASSELSGTFHEQYF. The chain employs TRBV6-1 and TRBJ2-7; TRBD2 agrees at 8 bases. Germline lookup yields CDR1 MNHNS and CDR2 SASEGT. The junction had 9 bases not matched to a gene; V was cut back by 3 bases and J by 5 bases. This CDR3 has 15 residues.

This sequence joins TRBV20-1 and TRBJ2-7; 14 nucleotides align to TRBD2. CDR1 is DFQATT and CDR2 is SNEGSKA in the germline V gene (reference sequence). There are 16 residues in the CDR3. V was pared by 6 bases and J by 1 base, with 8 bases of the junction left unmatched. The CDR3: CSAEGLAGDRSYEQYF. CDR3 nucleotides: TGCAGTGCGGAGGGACTAGCGGGAGACCGGTCCTACGAGCAGTACTTC.

This clonotype appeared a few times. The chain recombines TRBV11-3 with TRBJ2-7, with 7 bases fitting TRBD1. Germline V CDR1 and CDR2: SGHNT, YENEEA. The CDR3 extends over 16 amino acids. Losses at the gene ends were 1 base for V and 0 bases for J; bases not matched to a gene: 6. The DNA for the CDR3 is TGTGCCAGCAGCTTAGTAGGGGGCGACGTCTCCTACGAGCAGTACTTC. This translates into CASSLVGGDVSYEQYF.

The rearrangement joins TRBV7-9 to TRBJ2-2; no clear D gene. The CDR3 runs 17 residues. Trimming shortened V by 1 base and J by 0 bases, and 12 bases separated the two germline ends. CDR1 is SEHNR and CDR2 is FQNEAQ in the germline V gene (reference sequence). The CDR3 coding sequence is TGTGCCAGCAGCTTAGGGTACGGACGGTCGAACACCGGGGAGCTGTTTTTT. It translates to CASSLGYGRSNTGELFF.

V and J are TRBV25-1 and TRBJ2-1; the D is unclear. The germline CDR1 and CDR2 sequences are MGHDK and SYGVNS. The CDR3 runs 18 residues. V was cut by 3 bases and J by 0 bases, with 18 bases left in between. Here the CDR3 DNA reads TGTGCCAGCAGTGAGAATCTCGGTCTAAAGAGCTCCTACAATGAGCAGTTCTTC. Protein sequence: CASSENLGLKSSYNEQFF.

This clonotype was seen a few times. This chain links TRBV27 with TRBJ2-7; no firm D call. Deletions cut 5 bases from V and 4 bases from J, with 15 bases between. Germline values: CDR1 MNHEY, CDR2 SMNVEV (reference sequence). This CDR3 is 14 amino acids long. DNA for the CDR3: TGTGCCAGCAGTCTGCAGGTCCTTGGTTACGAGCAGTACTTC. This sequence encodes CASSLQVLGYEQYF.

CDR3 bases: TGCAGTGCTCCTGATAGCCTCCTCCCATACAATGAGCAGTTCTTC. Its translation: CSAPDSLLPYNEQFF. The chain joins TRBV20-1 to TRBJ2-1; D not certain. The V gene lost 5 bases and the J gene lost 4 bases, with 18 bases spanning the gap. Per the germline V gene, CDR1 is DFQATT and CDR2 is SNEGSKA (reference sequence). The length of the CDR3 is 15 residues.

This clonotype was counted a few times. The chain employs TRBV7-8 and TRBJ2-7; no reliable D call. Germline V lookup: CDR1 SGHVS, CDR2 FQNEAQ. The CDR3 extends over 14 amino acids. V lost 2 bases and J lost 5, with 13 bases in between. CDR3 amino acids: CASSLRDPTHEQYF. DNA for the CDR3: TGTGCCAGCAGCTTACGCGACCCTACCCACGAGCAGTACTTC.

The V gene is TRBV19, the J gene TRBJ2-7; D is perhaps TRBD1 (6 bases). The CDR3 spans 14 residues. CDR1 LNHDA and CDR2 SQIVND come from the germline V gene (reference sequence). V was cut by 3 bases and J by 1 base, with 10 bases left in between. The CDR3 DNA sequence: TGTGCCAGTAGTATCAGGGGCCAGTCCTACGAGCAGTACTTC. Residues: CASSIRGQSYEQYF. Variable domain in full (rest from reference TRBV19 and TRBJ2-7): DGGITQSPKYLFRKEGQNVTLSCEQNLNHDAMYWYRQDPGQGLRLIYYSQIVNDFQKGDIAEGYSVSREKKESFPLTVTSAQKNPTAFYLCASSIRGQSYEQYFGPGTRLTVT.

The chain uses TRBV29-1 and TRBJ2-1; weak D call: TRBD1 (6 bases). Trimming cost V 7 bases and J 8 bases, with 18 bases left between them. This CDR3 comprises 13 residues. Germline V CDR1 and CDR2: SQVTM, ANQGSEA. This CDR3 reads CSAAVGAGDEQFF. CDR3 coding DNA: TGCAGCGCCGCTGTGGGGGCCGGCGATGAGCAGTTCTTC.

This chain links TRBV5-1 with TRBJ1-2; D uncertain. V shed 1 base and J shed 7 bases, with 11 bases lying between them. CDR1 and CDR2 (germline): SGHRS, YFSETQ. The CDR3 has 13 amino acids. The CDR3 protein is CASSLTQTGGYTF. The CDR3 DNA reads as TGCGCCAGCAGCTTGACCCAAACTGGTGGCTACACCTTC. The full variable domain, in which reference TRBV5-1 and TRBJ1-2 provide the parts outside the CDR3, is KAGVTQTPRYLIKTRGQQVTLSCSPISGHRSVSWYQQTPGQGLQFLFEYFSETQRNKGNFPGRFSGRQFSNSRSEMNVSTLELGDSALYLCASSLTQTGGYTFGSGTRLTVV.

This clonotype was observed once. V and J are TRBV27 and TRBJ2-1; 10 positions agree with TRBD1. J was trimmed by 7 bases and V by 3 bases; bases with no gene match: 12. The CDR3 consists of 17 residues. Germline V gene lookup returns CDR1 MNHEY and CDR2 SMNVEV (reference sequence). The CDR3, as DNA: TGTGCCAGCAGTTTGGGGCGCCGGGACAGGGGAAGGAATGAGCAGTTCTTC. It is translated as CASSLGRRDRGRNEQFF.

The V call is TRBV12-3 or TRBV12-4, the J call TRBJ2-5, with 8 bases lining up with TRBD2. This CDR3 has 14 amino acids. With V trimmed by 6 bases and J by 4 bases, 7 bases remained unmatched. The CDR3 DNA follows: TGTGCCAGCAGCCCGGGGGGGCACGGAGAGACCCAGTACTTC. It yields the protein CASSPGGHGETQYF.

V and J are TRBV7-9 and TRBJ2-7, with D possibly being TRBD1 or TRBD2 (5 bases each). V was clipped by 0 bases and J by 4 bases, with 19 bases between them. CDR3 size: 17 residues. Germline V CDR1 and CDR2: SEHNR, FQNEAQ (reference sequence). The DNA for the CDR3 is TGTGCCAGCAGCTTAGCTCGGGCAGGGAGAACCTTGTACGAGCAGTACTTC. Its protein product is CASSLARAGRTLYEQYF.

The chain couples TRBV12-3 or TRBV12-4 to TRBJ2-3; the D gene could be TRBD1 or TRBD2 (6 bases each). CDR3 length: 15 residues. The V and J ends lost 6 bases and 1 base respectively, with 14 bases between them. CDR3 amino acids: CASRSGAMGTDTQYF. CDR3 DNA: TGTGCCAGCAGGTCGGGGGCTATGGGCACAGATACGCAGTATTTT.